The rows below give T cell receptor beta chains drawn from one sample of a study of blood T cell repertoires in COVID-19. Only in-frame clones appear in the TCRdb table, and some are missing; sequencing was by immunoSEQ multiplex PCR. The sample records fewer than 200,000 clones, 75% to 80% being singletons. Sequenced sample: peripheral blood. These receptors were obtained from a woman between 65 and 79 years old with acute or convalescent COVID-19. The CDR3 runs from the conserved cysteine through the conserved F or W. The order of the fields is J gene, V gene, D gene, clone size, CDR3 protein, CDR3 DNA. The D gene is left open where the match is weak. Some rows have no size entry. The others give once, few or many, or a class for an expanded clone.

j_call: TRBJ1-3
v_call: TRBV30
d_call: NA
clone_size: NA
cdr3_aa: CAWSVLPFSGNTIYF
cdr3_nt: TGTGCCTGGAGTGTACTACCCTTCTCTGGAAACACCATATATTTT

j_call: TRBJ1-6
v_call: TRBV6-5
d_call: NA
clone_size: NA
cdr3_aa: CASGRGSNSPLHF
cdr3_nt: TGTGCCAGCGGAAGGGGCAGCAATTCACCCCTCCACTTT

j_call: TRBJ1-2
v_call: TRBV5-1
d_call: TRBD1
clone_size: NA
cdr3_aa: CASSPGQGGNYGYTF
cdr3_nt: TGCGCCAGCAGCCCGGGACAGGGTGGAAACTATGGCTACACCTTC

j_call: TRBJ2-5
v_call: TRBV5-1
d_call: TRBD1
clone_size: NA
cdr3_aa: CASSLNGQGAGETQYF
cdr3_nt: TGCGCCAGCAGCTTGAATGGACAGGGGGCGGGGGAGACCCAGTACTTC

j_call: TRBJ2-3
v_call: TRBV5-1
d_call: TRBD2
clone_size: NA
cdr3_aa: CASSLGTSGSTDTQYF
cdr3_nt: TGCGCCAGCAGCTTAGGGACTAGCGGTAGCACAGATACGCAGTATTTT

j_call: TRBJ1-1
v_call: TRBV19
d_call: NA
clone_size: NA
cdr3_aa: CASSISYNTEAFF
cdr3_nt: TGTGCCAGTAGTATATCCTATAACACTGAAGCTTTCTTT

j_call: TRBJ2-2
v_call: TRBV5-1
d_call: TRBD1
clone_size: NA
cdr3_aa: CASSLTGQANTGELFF
cdr3_nt: TGCGCCAGCAGCCTGACGGGACAGGCGAACACCGGGGAGCTGTTTTTT

j_call: TRBJ2-5
v_call: TRBV7-8
d_call: NA
clone_size: NA
cdr3_aa: CASVGRTKETQYF
cdr3_nt: TGTGCCAGCGTGGGGAGAACTAAAGAGACCCAGTACTTC

j_call: TRBJ2-1
v_call: TRBV3-1/TRBV3-2
d_call: TRBD1
clone_size: NA
cdr3_aa: CASSRFRTGAMEQFF
cdr3_nt: TGTGCCAGCAGCCGCTTTCGGACAGGGGCCATGGAGCAGTTCTTC

j_call: TRBJ1-2
v_call: TRBV4-2
d_call: NA
clone_size: NA
cdr3_aa: CASSHSGDVFGYTF
cdr3_nt: TGTGCCAGCAGCCATTCGGGGGATGTGTTTGGCTACACCTTC

j_call: TRBJ1-2
v_call: TRBV3-1/TRBV3-2
d_call: NA
clone_size: NA
cdr3_aa: CASSHGQGSYGYTF
cdr3_nt: TGTGCCAGCAGCCACGGTCAGGGGAGCTATGGCTACACCTTC

j_call: TRBJ2-3
v_call: TRBV5-1
d_call: TRBD1
clone_size: NA
cdr3_aa: CATHHTGGRTDTQYF
cdr3_nt: TGCGCCACGCACCACACAGGGGGCCGGACAGATACGCAGTATTTT

j_call: TRBJ1-2
v_call: TRBV18
d_call: NA
clone_size: NA
cdr3_aa: CASSPGSGDYGYTF
cdr3_nt: TGTGCCAGCTCACCGGGGTCAGGGGACTATGGCTACACCTTC

j_call: TRBJ1-1
v_call: TRBV19
d_call: TRBD1
clone_size: NA
cdr3_aa: CASRTGVWNTEAFF
cdr3_nt: TGTGCCAGCAGGACAGGGGTTTGGAACACTGAAGCTTTCTTT

j_call: TRBJ2-1
v_call: TRBV5-1
d_call: TRBD2
clone_size: NA
cdr3_aa: CASSGGLAYYNEQFF
cdr3_nt: TGCGCCAGCAGCGGGGGACTAGCGTATTACAATGAGCAGTTCTTC

j_call: TRBJ2-3
v_call: TRBV24-1
d_call: TRBD1
clone_size: few
cdr3_aa: CATSRGLSTDTQYF
cdr3_nt: TGTGCCACCAGCAGGGGGTTGAGCACAGATACGCAGTATTTT

j_call: TRBJ2-2
v_call: TRBV5-8
d_call: NA
clone_size: NA
cdr3_aa: CASSPWQNTGELFF
cdr3_nt: TGTGCCAGCAGCCCATGGCAGAACACCGGGGAGCTGTTTTTT

j_call: TRBJ2-7
v_call: TRBV3-1/TRBV3-2
d_call: TRBD1
clone_size: NA
cdr3_aa: CASSQSVTRTGGGEQYF
cdr3_nt: TGTGCCAGCAGCCAATCGGTTACTCGGACAGGGGGCGGCGAGCAGTACTTC

j_call: TRBJ2-7
v_call: TRBV3-1/TRBV3-2
d_call: NA
clone_size: once
cdr3_aa: CASSHFQGGSYEQYF
cdr3_nt: TGTGCCAGCAGCCATTTCCAGGGGGGTTCCTACGAGCAGTACTTC

j_call: TRBJ1-1
v_call: TRBV7-3
d_call: TRBD1
clone_size: NA
cdr3_aa: CASSLTGRGVSEAFF
cdr3_nt: TGTGCCAGCAGCTTAACCGGCAGGGGGGTTAGCGAAGCTTTCTTT

j_call: TRBJ1-2
v_call: TRBV3-1/TRBV3-2
d_call: NA
clone_size: NA
cdr3_aa: CASSPGHGYGYTF
cdr3_nt: TGTGCCAGCAGCCCGGGACACGGATATGGCTACACCTTC

j_call: TRBJ2-1
v_call: TRBV2
d_call: TRBD2
clone_size: NA
cdr3_aa: CASSLAGGSYNEQFF
cdr3_nt: TGTGCCAGCAGTCTAGCGGGAGGGTCCTACAATGAGCAGTTCTTC

j_call: TRBJ1-5
v_call: TRBV27
d_call: NA
clone_size: NA
cdr3_aa: CASSLFSGAVNQPQHF
cdr3_nt: TGTGCCAGCAGTTTATTTTCAGGGGCTGTTAATCAGCCCCAGCATTTT

j_call: TRBJ2-5
v_call: TRBV19
d_call: TRBD1
clone_size: NA
cdr3_aa: CASSTGRDRYETQYF
cdr3_nt: TGTGCCAGTAGTACAGGCCGGGACAGGTACGAGACCCAGTACTTC

j_call: TRBJ1-3
v_call: TRBV5-1
d_call: NA
clone_size: NA
cdr3_aa: CASSLPTGSGNTIYF
cdr3_nt: TGCGCCAGCAGCTTGCCGACAGGCTCTGGAAACACCATATATTTT

j_call: TRBJ2-6
v_call: TRBV6-5
d_call: TRBD1
clone_size: few
cdr3_aa: CASTEGAGGANVLTF
cdr3_nt: TGTGCCAGCACAGAGGGGGCAGGGGGGGCCAACGTCCTGACTTTC

j_call: TRBJ1-2
v_call: TRBV5-1
d_call: TRBD1
clone_size: few
cdr3_aa: CASSPRQGLPYGYTF
cdr3_nt: TGCGCCAGCAGCCCAAGACAGGGCCTCCCCTATGGCTACACCTTC

j_call: TRBJ1-4
v_call: TRBV24-1
d_call: TRBD1
clone_size: NA
cdr3_aa: CATSSGTGPNEKLFF
cdr3_nt: TGTGCCACCAGTAGCGGGACAGGGCCTAATGAAAAACTGTTTTTT